This TCR beta chain was identified during a study of identical twins. This clonotype was counted ten times or more. Each CDR3 protein is one row after TCRdb ran MiXCR on the 5' RACE reads. The table records more than 350,000 distinct CDR3 sequences, 9% of them present only once. This sequence originates from a woman between 50 and 59 years old in good health. Specimen: naive T cells sorted from blood.

As DNA, the CDR3 is TGCAGCGTCTTTACAGGTTGGATGACCCAGTACTTC. Residues: CSVFTGWMTQYF. The chain combines TRBV29-1 with TRBJ2-5; TRBD1 might be the D (5 bases). The germline V gene has CDR1 SQVTM and CDR2 ANQGSEA. Trimming took 6 bases from V and 7 from J, leaving 15 bases between them. The CDR3 spans 12 residues.